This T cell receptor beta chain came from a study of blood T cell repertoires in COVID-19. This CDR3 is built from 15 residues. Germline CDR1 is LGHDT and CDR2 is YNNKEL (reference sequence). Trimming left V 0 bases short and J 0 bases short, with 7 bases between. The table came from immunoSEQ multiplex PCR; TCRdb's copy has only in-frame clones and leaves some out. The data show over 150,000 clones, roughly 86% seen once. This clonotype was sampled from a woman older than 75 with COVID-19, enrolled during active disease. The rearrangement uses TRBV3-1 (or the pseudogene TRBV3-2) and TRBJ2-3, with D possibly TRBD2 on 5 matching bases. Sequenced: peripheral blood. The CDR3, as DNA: TGTGCCAGCAGCCAAGATAGCGACAGCACAGATACGCAGTATTTT. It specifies CASSQDSDSTDTQYF.